This T cell receptor beta chain was sequenced during a study of blood T cell repertoires in COVID-19. Background on the study: Some COVID-19 samples were acute and others convalescent; all came from the United States, Italy and Spain. PBMCs, B-cell-depleted T cells, or T cells were the source of the cDNA or gDNA that made up the material.

The CDR3 contains 16 residues. The V gene end was trimmed by 1 base and the J gene end by 2 bases; junction bases not matched to a gene: 7. Germline CDR1 MGHRA, CDR2 YSYEKL. In the study's own analysis: The authors estimated nucleated cell counts from reference gene primer amplification. Produced via immunoSEQ multiplex PCR; TCRdb's table is partial and in-frame only. V, J and clone size were drawn from that table, and D and trimming were deduced from the DNA. The sample lists roughly 170,000 clones; 70% to 90% were seen once. This clonotype originated in a man in his 70s with active or convalescent COVID-19. Sequenced material: peripheral blood. The chain joins TRBV4-1 to TRBJ2-5, with 7 bases lining up with TRBD2. In DNA form, the CDR3 reads TGCGCCAGCAGCCAAGCCGGCCGAGCGGGACAAGAGACCCAGTACTTC. This gives the protein CASSQAGRAGQETQYF.